The source of this T cell receptor (beta chain) is a study of blood T cell repertoires in COVID-19. In the study overall: The United States, Italy and Spain provided the acute and convalescent COVID-19 samples. PBMCs, B-cell-depleted T cells, or T cells provided the cDNA or gDNA that made up the material.

In the authors' workflow: Amplifying reference gene primers gave estimates of nucleated cell counts. Sequenced by immunoSEQ multiplex PCR; TCRdb stores in-frame clones only, minus some. V and J calls and clone size follow that table, whereas D and trimming were derived from the DNA. The sample records over 300,000 clones, over 70% being singletons. The TCR was taken from a woman aged 45-59 years with acute or convalescent COVID-19. Source material: peripheral blood.

CDR3: CASSPLAGGPGETQYF. CDR3 DNA: TGTGCCAGCTCACCACTGGCGGGAGGGCCGGGAGAGACCCAGTACTTC. This chain uses TRBV18 with TRBJ2-5; TRBD2 aligns across 9 bases. Germline V gene sequence: CDR1 KGHSH, CDR2 LQKENI. Losses at the gene ends were 1 base for V and 4 bases for J; bases not matched to a gene: 7. There are 16 residues in the CDR3.